One sample yielded the 23 T cell receptor beta chains listed below, sequenced in a study of neoadjuvant anti-PD-1 for oral cavity cancer. This sample's time point: after neoadjuvant nivolumab, at surgical resection. Profiled with immunoSEQ multiplex PCR; TCRdb holds only in-frame clones, not every one. Of 55,000 to 75,000 clones in the sample, about 90% are singletons; the top ten hold around 2.7%. The sample here was PBMCs, taken after nivolumab (anti-PD-1) treatment. These receptors were taken from a person between 40 and 79 years old with oral cavity squamous cell carcinoma.

The chain has TRBV14 and TRBJ2-3, with D perhaps TRBD1 or TRBD2 (6 bases each). The CDR3 contains 18 residues. From germline, CDR1 is SGHDN and CDR2 FVKESK. The ends were cut back, 0 bases at V and 0 bases at J, with 16 bases in the middle. CDR3 sequence: CASSQEWKGGLSTDTQYF. CDR3 in DNA: TGTGCCAGCAGCCAAGAATGGAAAGGGGGGCTGAGCACAGATACGCAGTATTTT.

This clone has a single count. The gene calls are TRBV5-1 and TRBJ1-2; 7 nucleotides align to TRBD1. The CDR3 extends over 13 amino acids. Trimming cost V 1 base and J 6 bases; bases outside gene matches: 3. The germline CDR1 and CDR2 sequences are SGHRS and YFSETQ. CDR3 loop: CASSLRQGDGYTF. For the CDR3, the DNA is TGCGCCAGCAGCTTGAGACAGGGAGATGGCTACACCTTC.

This clone occurred a few times. The chain has TRBV5-1 and TRBJ2-7, with 10 bases aligning to TRBD2. CDR1 is SGHRS and CDR2 is YFSETQ in the germline V gene. The CDR3 contains 15 residues. The ends lost 0 bases at V and 7 bases at J; junction bases unmatched: 7. The CDR3 is CASSLEGLAGVEQYF. The CDR3, as DNA: TGCGCCAGCAGCTTGGAGGGGCTAGCGGGGGTTGAGCAGTACTTC.

The chain combines TRBV5-1 with TRBJ1-5; D unresolved. The CDR3 length is 14 residues. In germline, CDR1 is SGHRS, CDR2 YFSETQ. The V end lost 4 bases, the J end lost 7 bases, and 15 bases lay between the germline ends. The CDR3 DNA is TGCGCCAGCAGCCTCGATTCGGTTGGGCAGCCCCAGCATTTT. Encoded protein: CASSLDSVGQPQHF.

The chain has TRBV2 and TRBJ2-2; D unclear. There are 13 residues in the CDR3. Trimming left V 8 bases short and J 5 bases short, with 12 bases between. Germline values: CDR1 SNHLY, CDR2 FYNNEI. The CDR3 reads CASLKGLTGELFF. CDR3 DNA: TGTGCCAGCCTAAAAGGGTTAACCGGGGAGCTGTTTTTT.

The gene calls are TRBV5-1 and TRBJ2-1; the match to TRBD1 covers 11 bases. This CDR3 is 22 amino acids long. Germline CDR1 and CDR2: SGHRS and YFSETQ. The trim removed 3 bases at V and 2 bases at J, leaving 22 bases unmatched. The CDR3 region has the DNA TGCGCCAGCAGCTGGGAACGGACAGGGGGCGGGAATCGACGGGTAACCTACAATGAGCAGTTCTTC. Translating it yields CASSWERTGGGNRRVTYNEQFF.

V is TRBV11-2 and J is TRBJ2-3; the match to TRBD2 covers 13 bases. The germline V gene encodes CDR1 SGHAT and CDR2 FQNNGV. The CDR3 contains 18 residues. Germline trimming cut 5 bases from V and 5 bases from J; bases unmatched to any gene: 13. Here the CDR3 DNA reads TGTGCCAGCAGCGAAGTGGCACTAGCGGGAGGGCGAGGAGATACGCAGTATTTT. It is translated as CASSEVALAGGRGDTQYF. The full variable domain, its missing parts supplied by reference TRBV11-2 and TRBJ2-3, is EAGVAQSPRYKIIEKRQSVAFWCNPISGHATLYWYQQILGQGPKLLIQFQNNGVVDDSQLPKDRFSAERLKGVDSTLKIQPAKLEDSAVYLCASSEVALAGGRGDTQYFGPGTRLTVL.

This CDR3 is CASSEGAGEQFF. Written as DNA, the CDR3 is TGTGCCAGCAGTGAGGGGGCAGGTGAGCAGTTCTTC. The chain employs TRBV6-1 and TRBJ2-1; perhaps TRBD1 as D (6 bases). Germline CDR1 is MNHNS and CDR2 is SASEGT. The CDR3 loop spans 12 amino acids. V lost 3 bases and J 9 bases, leaving 9 bases between the germline ends.

This chain links TRBV2 with TRBJ2-7; TRBD2 agrees at 9 bases. V trimming: 4 bases; J trimming: 5 bases; junction bases outside the gene matches: 6. Looked up from germline, CDR1 is SNHLY and CDR2 is FYNNEI. CDR3 length: 14 residues. DNA for the CDR3: TGTGCCAGCAGTGTGGGGACTAGCCTCAACGAGCAGTACTTC. Its protein is CASSVGTSLNEQYF. The whole variable domain, remainder taken from reference TRBV2 and TRBJ2-7, is EPEVTQTPSHQVTQMGQEVILRCVPISNHLYFYWYRQILGQKVEFLVSFYNNEISEKSEIFDDQFSVERPDGSNFTLKIRSTKLEDSAMYFCASSVGTSLNEQYFGPGTRLTVT.

J is TRBJ2-3 and V is TRBV5-1; D gene ambiguous. The CDR3 totals 15 residues. V lost 2 bases to trimming and J lost 5 bases, with 15 bases between them. CDR1 is SGHRS and CDR2 is YFSETQ in the germline V gene. CDR3: CASSLRPQAGDTQYF. In DNA form, the CDR3 reads TGCGCCAGCAGCTTAAGGCCTCAAGCTGGAGATACGCAGTATTTT.

CDR3 amino acids: CASSPLAGGPYEQYF. The CDR3 DNA reads TGTGCCAGCAGCCCCCTAGCGGGAGGGCCCTACGAGCAGTACTTC. V is TRBV5-4 and J is TRBJ2-7, with 12 bases aligning to TRBD2. Germline V gene data show CDR1 as SGHNT and CDR2 as YYREEE (reference sequence). The CDR3 runs to 15 residues. The trim removed 4 bases at V and 2 bases at J, leaving 4 bases unmatched.

V and J are TRBV5-1 and TRBJ1-1; D gene uncertain. The CDR3 runs to 16 residues. Deletions cut 0 bases from V and 1 base from J, with 13 bases between. The V gene's germline CDR1 is SGHRS and CDR2 YFSETQ. The CDR3 spells CASSLAWAGGNTEAFF. The CDR3 nucleotides are TGCGCCAGCAGCTTGGCCTGGGCGGGAGGGAACACTGAAGCTTTCTTT.

The V gene is TRBV5-6, the J gene TRBJ1-1; D call uncertain. The CDR3 extends over 12 amino acids. V shed 1 base and J shed 11 bases, with 12 bases lying between them. Germline CDR1 reads SGHDT; CDR2 reads YYEEEE. The CDR3 DNA follows: TGTGCCAGCAGCTTGTTTGGGTTCGGGGCTTTCTTT. This gives the protein CASSLFGFGAFF. The full variable domain, completed using reference TRBV5-6 and TRBJ1-1, is DAGVTQSPTHLIKTRGQQVTLRCSPKSGHDTVSWYQQALGQGPQFIFQYYEEEERQRGNFPDRFSGHQFPNYSSELNVNALLLGDSALYLCASSLFGFGAFFGQGTRLTVV.

The rearrangement links TRBV5-1 to TRBJ2-2, with D maybe TRBD1 (5 bases). Trimming shortened V by 1 base and J by 2 bases, and 9 bases separated the two germline ends. Per the germline V gene, CDR1 is SGHRS and CDR2 is YFSETQ. The CDR3 has 15 amino acids. The CDR3 here is CASSLRQTNTGELFF. The CDR3 DNA sequence: TGCGCCAGCAGCTTGCGACAGACAAACACCGGGGAGCTGTTTTTT.

V gene TRBV5-1 combines with J gene TRBJ2-5; 8 bases are a match to TRBD1. The CDR3 contains 15 residues. The germline V gene encodes CDR1 SGHRS and CDR2 YFSETQ. J gave up 5 bases and V 4 bases, and 10 bases lay outside the gene matches. As DNA, the CDR3 is TGCGCCAGCAGCGGGGGGACAGGCCGTCATGAGACCCAGTACTTC. This sequence encodes CASSGGTGRHETQYF.

The gene calls are TRBV5-1 and TRBJ1-1, with D perhaps matching TRBD1 (6 bases). The CDR3 has 15 amino acids. The V and J ends lost 4 bases and 5 bases respectively, with 18 bases between them. Germline-derived CDR1 and CDR2 are SGHRS and YFSETQ. CDR3 nucleotides: TGCGCCAGCAGCCCCGGGACAACCCCCTGGACTGAAGCTTTCTTT. This gives the protein CASSPGTTPWTEAFF.

This chain's CDR3 is CATGGTASSYEQYF. The CDR3 DNA follows: TGTGCCACTGGCGGGACAGCAAGCTCCTACGAGCAGTACTTC. The chain couples TRBV28 to TRBJ2-7; weak D call: TRBD1 (7 bases). The germline V and J ends were trimmed by 10 bases and 0 bases, with 16 bases remaining between them. This CDR3 has 14 amino acids. CDR1 MDHEN and CDR2 SYDVKM come from the germline V gene. The variable domain in full, with the rest retrieved from reference TRBV28 and TRBJ2-7, is DVKVTQSSRYLVKRTGEKVFLECVQDMDHENMFWYRQDPGLGLRLIYFSYDVKMKEKGDIPEGYSVSREKKERFSLILESASTNQTSMYLCATGGTASSYEQYFGPGTRLTVT.

In this sample, this clone turned up once. The rearrangement uses TRBV27 and TRBJ2-1; D call uncertain. The CDR3 spans 15 residues. The V gene's germline CDR1 is MNHEY and CDR2 SMNVEV (reference sequence). Between the trimmed V and J ends, which lost 2 bases and 7 bases, there was a span of 15 bases. CDR3: CASSLAAPGLNEQFF. CDR3 bases: TGTGCCAGCAGTTTAGCGGCTCCCGGCCTTAATGAGCAGTTCTTC.

V usage is TRBV2 and J usage is TRBJ1-2; D possibly corresponds to TRBD1 (5 bases). Trimming pared 3 bases from V and 0 bases from J, leaving 11 bases between. The germline CDR1 and CDR2 sequences are SNHLY and FYNNEI. The CDR3 extends over 15 amino acids. This CDR3 is CASSDGTGSNYGYTF. DNA for the CDR3: TGTGCCAGCAGTGACGGGACGGGATCTAACTATGGCTACACCTTC. The entire variable domain, with the rest obtained from reference TRBV2 and TRBJ1-2, is as follows: EPEVTQTPSHQVTQMGQEVILRCVPISNHLYFYWYRQILGQKVEFLVSFYNNEISEKSEIFDDQFSVERPDGSNFTLKIRSTKLEDSAMYFCASSDGTGSNYGYTFGSGTRLTVV.

This chain joins TRBV5-1 and TRBJ2-3, with D unresolved. Between the trimmed V and J ends, which lost 0 bases and 5 bases, there was a span of 10 bases. Germline V CDR1 and CDR2: SGHRS, YFSETQ. The CDR3 extends over 14 amino acids. For the CDR3, the DNA is TGCGCCAGCAGCTTGGACCAAGTTCTAGATACGCAGTATTTT. Its protein is CASSLDQVLDTQYF.

The V and J genes are TRBV4-1 and TRBJ1-2; D possibly corresponds to TRBD1 (5 bases). Per germline, CDR1 MGHRA and CDR2 YSYEKL. This CDR3 region has 14 residues. V was pared by 6 bases and J by 2 bases, with 13 bases between. The CDR3 DNA reads TGCGCCAGCAGACAGATAGGGGAAAACTATGGCTACACCTTC. As protein: CASRQIGENYGYTF.

This rearrangement joins TRBV10-3 to TRBJ2-1, with a tentative D call TRBD1 (5 bases). This CDR3 is built from 13 residues. The V gene lost 4 bases and the J gene lost 11 bases, with 15 bases spanning the gap. Germline lookup yields CDR1 ENHRY and CDR2 SYGVKD. CDR3 sequence: CAISGAGGAQQFF. The DNA for the CDR3 is TGTGCCATCAGTGGGGCAGGTGGGGCTCAGCAGTTCTTC.

The count of this clone is one. The genes are TRBV13 and TRBJ2-5, with 10 bases that match TRBD2. The CDR3 has 16 amino acids. After removal of 5 bases from V and 5 bases from J, the junction contained 11 bases not matched to a gene. CDR1 is PRHDT and CDR2 is FYEKMQ in the germline V gene (reference sequence). CDR3: CASSPRSGGDWETQYF. CDR3 DNA sequence: TGTGCCAGCAGCCCTAGAAGCGGGGGGGACTGGGAGACCCAGTACTTC.